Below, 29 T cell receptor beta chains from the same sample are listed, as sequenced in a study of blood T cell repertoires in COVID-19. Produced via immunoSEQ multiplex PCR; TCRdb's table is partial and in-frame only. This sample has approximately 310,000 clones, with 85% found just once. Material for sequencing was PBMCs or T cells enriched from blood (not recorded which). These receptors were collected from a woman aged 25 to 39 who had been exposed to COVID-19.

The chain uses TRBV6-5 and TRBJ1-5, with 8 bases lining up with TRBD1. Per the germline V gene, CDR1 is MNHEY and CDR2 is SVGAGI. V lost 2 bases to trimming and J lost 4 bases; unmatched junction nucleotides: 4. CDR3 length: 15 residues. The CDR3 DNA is TGTGCCAGCAGTTACCGACAGGGGCGTAATCAGCCCCAGCATTTT. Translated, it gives CASSYRQGRNQPQHF.

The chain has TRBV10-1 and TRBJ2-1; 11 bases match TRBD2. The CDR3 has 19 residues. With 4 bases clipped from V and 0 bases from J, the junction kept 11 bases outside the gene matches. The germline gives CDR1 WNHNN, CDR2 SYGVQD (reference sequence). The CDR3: CASSVGTSGTESSYNEQFF. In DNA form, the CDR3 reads TGCGCCAGCAGTGTCGGGACTAGCGGTACAGAAAGCTCCTACAATGAGCAGTTCTTC.

The CDR3 loop is CASRVRGFLSYEQYF. DNA for the CDR3: TGTGCCAGCAGAGTCAGGGGGTTTTTATCCTACGAGCAGTACTTC. The gene calls are TRBV6-6 and TRBJ2-7; 7 nucleotides line up with TRBD1. The CDR3 is 15 amino acids. Germline CDR1 is MNHNY and CDR2 is SVGAGI (reference sequence). J lost 1 base, V lost 6 bases, and 9 bases had no gene match.

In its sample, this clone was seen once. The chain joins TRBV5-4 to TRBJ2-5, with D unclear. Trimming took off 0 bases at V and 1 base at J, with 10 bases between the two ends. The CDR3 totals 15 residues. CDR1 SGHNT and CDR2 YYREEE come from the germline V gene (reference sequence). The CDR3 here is CASSLGEGVQETQYF. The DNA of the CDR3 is TGTGCCAGCAGCTTGGGAGAAGGAGTCCAAGAGACCCAGTACTTC.

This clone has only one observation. The CDR3 coding sequence is TGTGCCAGCAGTTTCTCCAGGGAGGAAGAAAAACTGTTTTTT. Amino acids: CASSFSREEEKLFF. The J gene is TRBJ1-4, the V gene TRBV28; weak D call: TRBD1 (5 bases). This CDR3 spans 14 amino acids. The V gene lost 3 bases and the J gene lost 8 bases, with 13 bases spanning the gap. CDR1 and CDR2 (germline): MDHEN, SYDVKM.

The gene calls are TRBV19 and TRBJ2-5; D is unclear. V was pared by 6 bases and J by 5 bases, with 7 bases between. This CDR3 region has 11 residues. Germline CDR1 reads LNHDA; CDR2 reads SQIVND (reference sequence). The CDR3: CASRFRETQYF. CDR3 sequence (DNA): TGTGCCAGTAGATTTCGGGAGACCCAGTACTTC.

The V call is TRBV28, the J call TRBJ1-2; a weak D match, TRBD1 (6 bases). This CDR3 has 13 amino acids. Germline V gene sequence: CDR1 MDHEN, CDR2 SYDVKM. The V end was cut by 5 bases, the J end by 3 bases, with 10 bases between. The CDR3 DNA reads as TGTGCCAGCAGTCACGCAGGGGACTATGGCTACACCTTC. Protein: CASSHAGDYGYTF.

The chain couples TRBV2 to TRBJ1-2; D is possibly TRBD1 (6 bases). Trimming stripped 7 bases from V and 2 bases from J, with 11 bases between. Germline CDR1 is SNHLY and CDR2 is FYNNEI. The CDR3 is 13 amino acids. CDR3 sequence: CASKGTGNYGYTF. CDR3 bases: TGTGCCAGCAAAGGAACAGGGAACTATGGCTACACCTTC.

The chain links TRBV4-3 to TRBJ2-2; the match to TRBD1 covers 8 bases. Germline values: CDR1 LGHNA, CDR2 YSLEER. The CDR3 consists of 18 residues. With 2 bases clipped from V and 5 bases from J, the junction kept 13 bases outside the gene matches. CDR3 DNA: TGCGCCAGCAGCCAAACCAGGTGGGGGACAGGTAGAACCGGGGAGCTGTTTTTT. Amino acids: CASSQTRWGTGRTGELFF.

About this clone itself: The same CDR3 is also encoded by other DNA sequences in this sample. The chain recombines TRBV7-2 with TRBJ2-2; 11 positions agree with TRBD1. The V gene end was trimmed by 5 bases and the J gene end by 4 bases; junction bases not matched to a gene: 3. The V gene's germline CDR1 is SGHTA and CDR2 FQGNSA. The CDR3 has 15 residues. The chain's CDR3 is CASSPGTGGTGELFF. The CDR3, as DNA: TGTGCCAGCAGCCCCGGGACAGGGGGCACCGGGGAGCTGTTTTTT.

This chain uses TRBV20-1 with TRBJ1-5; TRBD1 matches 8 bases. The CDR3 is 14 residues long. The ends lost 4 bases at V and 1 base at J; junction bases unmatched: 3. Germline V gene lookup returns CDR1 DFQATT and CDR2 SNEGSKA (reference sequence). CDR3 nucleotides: TGCAGTGCTATTGACAGGGGAAGCAATCAGCCCCAGCATTTT. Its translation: CSAIDRGSNQPQHF.

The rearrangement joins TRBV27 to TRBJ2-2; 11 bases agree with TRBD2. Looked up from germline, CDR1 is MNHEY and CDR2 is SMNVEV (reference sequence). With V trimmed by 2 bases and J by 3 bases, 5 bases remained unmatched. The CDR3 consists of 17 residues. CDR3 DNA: TGTGCCAGCAGTTTACCAAAACTAGCGGGGGACACCGGGGAGCTGTTTTTT. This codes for CASSLPKLAGDTGELFF.

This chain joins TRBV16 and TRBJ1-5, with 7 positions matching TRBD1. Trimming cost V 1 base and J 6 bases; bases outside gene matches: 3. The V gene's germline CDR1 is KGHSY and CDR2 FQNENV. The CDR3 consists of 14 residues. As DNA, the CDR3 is TGTGCCAGCAGCCAATTCTCAGGGGGTCAGCCCCAGCATTTT. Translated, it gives CASSQFSGGQPQHF.

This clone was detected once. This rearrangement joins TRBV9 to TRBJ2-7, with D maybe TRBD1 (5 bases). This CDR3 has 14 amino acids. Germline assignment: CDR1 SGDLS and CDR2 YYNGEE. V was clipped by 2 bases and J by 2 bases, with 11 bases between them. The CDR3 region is CASSVADSTYEQYF. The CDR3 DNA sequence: TGTGCCAGCAGCGTGGCTGACAGCACCTACGAGCAGTACTTC. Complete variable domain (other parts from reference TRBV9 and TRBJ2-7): DSGVTQTPKHLITATGQRVTLRCSPRSGDLSVYWYQQSLDQGLQFLIQYYNGEERAKGNILERFSAQQFPDLHSELNLSSLELGDSALYFCASSVADSTYEQYFGPGTRLTVT.

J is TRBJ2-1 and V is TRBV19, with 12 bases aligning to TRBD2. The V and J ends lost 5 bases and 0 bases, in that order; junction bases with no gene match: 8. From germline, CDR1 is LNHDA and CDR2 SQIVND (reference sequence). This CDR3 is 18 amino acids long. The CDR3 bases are TGTGCCAGTAGTGGAGGACTAGCGGGGATTAGCTCCTACAATGAGCAGTTCTTC. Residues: CASSGGLAGISSYNEQFF.

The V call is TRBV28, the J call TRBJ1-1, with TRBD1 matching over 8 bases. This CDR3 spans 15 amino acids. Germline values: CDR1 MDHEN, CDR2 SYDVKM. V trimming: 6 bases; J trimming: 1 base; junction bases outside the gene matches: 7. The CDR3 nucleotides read TGTGCCAGCAGACCACCAGACAGGGGGAACACTGAAGCTTTCTTT. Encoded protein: CASRPPDRGNTEAFF. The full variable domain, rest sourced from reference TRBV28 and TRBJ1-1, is DVKVTQSSRYLVKRTGEKVFLECVQDMDHENMFWYRQDPGLGLRLIYFSYDVKMKEKGDIPEGYSVSREKKERFSLILESASTNQTSMYLCASRPPDRGNTEAFFGQGTRLTVV.

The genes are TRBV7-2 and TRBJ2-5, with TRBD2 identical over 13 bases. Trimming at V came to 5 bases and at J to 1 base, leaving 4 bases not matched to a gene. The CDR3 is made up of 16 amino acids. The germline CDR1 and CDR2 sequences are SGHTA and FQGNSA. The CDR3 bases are TGTGCCAGCAGCCAGGGACTAGCGGGGCCCCAAGAGACCCAGTACTTC. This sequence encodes CASSQGLAGPQETQYF.

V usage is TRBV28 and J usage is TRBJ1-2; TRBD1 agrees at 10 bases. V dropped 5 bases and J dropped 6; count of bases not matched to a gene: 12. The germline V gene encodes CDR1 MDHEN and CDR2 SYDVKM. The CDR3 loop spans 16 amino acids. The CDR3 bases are TGTGCCAGCAGTCACCGGGGACAGGGGTTTAAGAATGGCTACACCTTC. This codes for CASSHRGQGFKNGYTF.

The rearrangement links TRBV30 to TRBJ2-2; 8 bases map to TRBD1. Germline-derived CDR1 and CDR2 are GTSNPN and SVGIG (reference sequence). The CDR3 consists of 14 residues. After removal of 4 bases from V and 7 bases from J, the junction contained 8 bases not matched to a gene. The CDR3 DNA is TGTGCCTGGAACGCCGACAGGGGTTTCGGGGAGCTGTTTTTT. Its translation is CAWNADRGFGELFF. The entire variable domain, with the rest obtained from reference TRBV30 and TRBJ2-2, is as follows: SQTIHQWPATLVQPVGSPLSLECTVEGTSNPNLYWYRQAAGRGLQLLFYSVGIGQISSEVPQNLSASRPQDRQFILSSKKLLLSDSGFYLCAWNADRGFGELFFGEGSRLTVL.

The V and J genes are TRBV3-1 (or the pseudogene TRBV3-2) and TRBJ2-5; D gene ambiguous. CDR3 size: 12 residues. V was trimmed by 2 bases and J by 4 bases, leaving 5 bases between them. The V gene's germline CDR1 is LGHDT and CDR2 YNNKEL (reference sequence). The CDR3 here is CASSQTGETQYF. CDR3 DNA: TGTGCCAGCAGCCAAACCGGAGAGACCCAGTACTTC.

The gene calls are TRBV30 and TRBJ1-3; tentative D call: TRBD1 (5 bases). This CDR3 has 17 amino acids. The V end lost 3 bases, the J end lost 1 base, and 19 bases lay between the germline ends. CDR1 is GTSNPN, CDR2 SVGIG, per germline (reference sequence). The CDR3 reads CAWRGRAPDGSGNTIYF. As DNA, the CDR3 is TGTGCCTGGAGAGGCAGGGCGCCTGATGGGTCTGGAAACACCATATATTTT.

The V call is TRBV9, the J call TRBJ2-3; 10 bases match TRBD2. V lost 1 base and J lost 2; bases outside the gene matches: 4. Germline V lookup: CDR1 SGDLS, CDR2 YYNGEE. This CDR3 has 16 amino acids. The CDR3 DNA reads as TGTGCCAGCAGCGTAAGGCTAGCGGGGGACACAGATACGCAGTATTTT. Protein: CASSVRLAGDTDTQYF.

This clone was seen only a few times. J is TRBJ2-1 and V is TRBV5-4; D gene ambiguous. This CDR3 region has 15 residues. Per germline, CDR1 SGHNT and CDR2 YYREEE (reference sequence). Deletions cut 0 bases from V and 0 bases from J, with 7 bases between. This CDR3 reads CASSLEASSYNEQFF. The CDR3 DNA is TGTGCCAGCAGCTTGGAGGCTAGCTCCTACAATGAGCAGTTCTTC.

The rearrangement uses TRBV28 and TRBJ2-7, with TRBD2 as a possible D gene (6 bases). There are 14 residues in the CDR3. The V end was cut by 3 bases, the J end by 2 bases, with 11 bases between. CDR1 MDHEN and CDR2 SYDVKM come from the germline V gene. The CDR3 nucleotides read TGTGCCAGCAGTTTGCGGGGTATGACCTACGAGCAGTACTTC. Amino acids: CASSLRGMTYEQYF. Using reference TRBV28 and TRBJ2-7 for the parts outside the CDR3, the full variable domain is DVKVTQSSRYLVKRTGEKVFLECVQDMDHENMFWYRQDPGLGLRLIYFSYDVKMKEKGDIPEGYSVSREKKERFSLILESASTNQTSMYLCASSLRGMTYEQYFGPGTRLTVT.

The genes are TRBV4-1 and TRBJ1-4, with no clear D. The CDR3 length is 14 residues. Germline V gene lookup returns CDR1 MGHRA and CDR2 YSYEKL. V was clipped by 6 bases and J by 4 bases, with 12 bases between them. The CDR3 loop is CASSPGLLNEKLFF. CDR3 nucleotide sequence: TGCGCCAGCAGTCCCGGACTGCTTAATGAAAAACTGTTTTTT.

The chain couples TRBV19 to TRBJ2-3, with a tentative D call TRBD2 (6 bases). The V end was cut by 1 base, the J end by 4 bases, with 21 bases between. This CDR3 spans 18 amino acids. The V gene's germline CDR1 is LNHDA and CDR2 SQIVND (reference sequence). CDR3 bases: TGTGCCAGTAGTATAGTGCCGCAGGGTGGGAGGTCCGCAGATACGCAGTATTTT. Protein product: CASSIVPQGGRSADTQYF.

CDR3 bases: TGTGCCAGCAGCTTGTCTACGGGGGACTATGGCTACACCTTC. Translation: CASSLSTGDYGYTF. The chain uses TRBV5-5 and TRBJ1-2; possibly TRBD1 for D (5 bases). V lost 1 base to trimming and J lost 3 bases, with 10 bases between them. The CDR3 consists of 14 residues. The germline gives CDR1 SGHKS, CDR2 YYEKEE (reference sequence).

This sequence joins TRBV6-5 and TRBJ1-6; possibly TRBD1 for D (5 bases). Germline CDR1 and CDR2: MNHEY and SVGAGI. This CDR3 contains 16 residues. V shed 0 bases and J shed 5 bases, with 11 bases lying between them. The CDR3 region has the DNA TGTGCCAGCAGTTACTCCAGGGTTTGGGATAATTCACCCCTCCACTTT. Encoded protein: CASSYSRVWDNSPLHF.

DNA for the CDR3: TGTGCCAGTAGTATATCCCCAGGGGATACCTACGAGCAGTACTTC. Translated, it gives CASSISPGDTYEQYF. The chain employs TRBV19 and TRBJ2-7, with TRBD1 as a possible D gene (6 bases). The V end was cut by 2 bases, the J end by 2 bases, with 13 bases between. This CDR3 comprises 15 residues. CDR1 is LNHDA, CDR2 SQIVND, per germline (reference sequence).